These T cell receptor beta chains were read from a single sample in a study of cytomegalovirus exposure and HLA in healthy donors. Some clones are missing from TCRdb's copy, which holds only in-frame ones; the method was immunoSEQ multiplex PCR. Of approximately 70,000 clones in the sample, approximately 63% are singletons; the top ten hold 9.7%. Sequenced input: PBMCs. Receptor source: a woman in her 50s in good health and CMV-seropositive. Both conserved end residues are part of each CDR3. D genes are given only for firm matches. Expanded clones get a size class; other rows say once, few or many, or leave the size out.

>NA|TRBV4-3|TRBD1|TRBJ1-1
TGCGCCAGCAGAGAGGACAGGGCGTTTGCCACTGAAGCTTTCTTT
CASREDRAFATEAFF
>once|TRBV6-6|TRBD2|TRBJ2-1
TGTGCCAGCAGTTACAATACCGGGACTACCAACAATGAGCAGTTCTTC
CASSYNTGTTNNEQFF
>NA|TRBV4-1|NA|TRBJ1-3
TGCGCCAGCAGCCAAGCCTTTGCTGGAAACACCATATATTTT
CASSQAFAGNTIYF
>NA|TRBV7-3|TRBD2|TRBJ2-5
TGTGCCAGCAGCCCAATGCGGGGGGAGACCCAGTACTTC
CASSPMRGETQYF
>NA|TRBV11-2|NA|TRBJ2-7
TGTGCCAGCAGCTTAGGTCGGGTCTCCTACGAGCAGTACTTC
CASSLGRVSYEQYF
>NA|TRBV9|NA|TRBJ1-1
TGTGCCAGCAGCGCCCCACAGGGCCGGGATACTGAAGCTTTCTTT
CASSAPQGRDTEAFF
>NA|TRBV30|TRBD1|TRBJ1-1
TGTGCCGGGTACAGGGGATCGTTCGAAGAAGCTTTCTTT
CAGYRGSFEEAFF
>NA|TRBV5-1|TRBD2|TRBJ2-1
TGCGCCAGCAGCGTGCTAGCGGGAGGGGACAATGAGCAGTTCTTC
CASSVLAGGDNEQFF
>NA|TRBV18|TRBD1|TRBJ2-7
TGTGCCAGCTCACCATACAAAACGGGGACAGGGAGCTCCTACGAGCAGTACTTC
CASSPYKTGTGSSYEQYF
>NA|TRBV7-2|TRBD2|TRBJ2-7
TGTGCCAGCACCTCCAGCGGGGTCGAGCAGTACTTC
CASTSSGVEQYF
>NA|TRBV5-5|NA|TRBJ2-7
TGTGCCAGCAGCTTGGCCGCGGGGGCCTACAGCGAGCAGTACTTC
CASSLAAGAYSEQYF
>NA|TRBV7-9|TRBD1|TRBJ1-1
TGTGCCAGCAGCCTAACCGGGACAGGGGCCGTGGAAGCTTTCTTT
CASSLTGTGAVEAFF
>NA|TRBV19|TRBD1|TRBJ1-5
TGTGCCACCTCAGGGGGCCCTAGGAATCAGCCCCAGCATTTT
CATSGGPRNQPQHF
>NA|TRBV7-8|NA|TRBJ2-7
TGTGCCAGCAGCCCAAAACACTCCTACGAGCAGTACTTC
CASSPKHSYEQYF
>NA|TRBV6-6|NA|TRBJ1-5
TGTGCCAGCAATGTGGCCAATCAGCCCCAGCATTTT
CASNVANQPQHF
>NA|TRBV19|NA|TRBJ2-1
TGTGCCAGTAGTATAGGGACTCTTGGTGAGCAGTTCTTC
CASSIGTLGEQFF
>NA|TRBV6-1|TRBD1|TRBJ1-5
TGTGCCAGCAGGGGGGGACAGGGGTATAAGGAGCCCCAGCATTTT
CASRGGQGYKEPQHF
>NA|TRBV27|NA|TRBJ2-4
TGTGCCAGCAGTTTATCGGGAGCATTAGCCAAAAACATTCAGTACTTC
CASSLSGALAKNIQYF
>few|TRBV27|TRBD1|TRBJ1-2
TGTGCCAGCAGTTCCCCGGGACAGGGGGTTGTTGGCTACACCTTC
CASSSPGQGVVGYTF
>NA|TRBV7-2|NA|TRBJ1-6
TGTGCCAGCAACCCATCCGGTAATGCACCCCTCCACTTT
CASNPSGNAPLHF
>few|TRBV28|TRBD1|TRBJ2-7
TGTGCCAGCAGTTTATTCGGGACAGGTCCCTACGAGCAGTACTTC
CASSLFGTGPYEQYF
>NA|TRBV5-4|TRBD1|TRBJ2-2
TGTGCCAGCAGCTTGGCGGGGGGACAGGGTGGCACCGGGGAGCTGTTTTTT
CASSLAGGQGGTGELFF
>NA|TRBV7-3|TRBD1|TRBJ2-3
TGTGCCAGCAGCTTAAACCCCCCAGGGGGCGGCACAGATACGCAGTATTTT
CASSLNPPGGGTDTQYF
>NA|TRBV5-4|NA|TRBJ2-4
TGTGCCAGCAGCTTAAATTCCCTTGGGGCGTACTTC
CASSLNSLGAYF
>few|TRBV5-1|TRBD1|TRBJ1-1
TGCGCCAGCAGCAACAGGGGTAACACTGAAGCTTTCTTT
CASSNRGNTEAFF
>NA|TRBV28|TRBD1|TRBJ1-2
TGTGCCAGCAGTCCACAGGGGATTAGGGGCTATGGCTACACCTTC
CASSPQGIRGYGYTF
>NA|TRBV10-3|TRBD1|TRBJ2-3
TGTGCCATCAGTGAGGGTAGGGGGCGCGGCACAGATACGCAGTATTTT
CAISEGRGRGTDTQYF
>NA|TRBV21-1|NA|TRBJ2-2
TGTGCCAGCAGGGCCGAGAACACCGGGGAGCTGTTTTTT
CASRAENTGELFF
>NA|TRBV7-2|TRBD1|TRBJ1-1
TGTGCCAGCAGCGGACGACAGGGAGTCACTGAAGCTTTCTTT
CASSGRQGVTEAFF
>NA|TRBV5-6|NA|TRBJ2-5
TGTGCCAGCAGCTTGAAGGGGGTGGCAGAGACCCAGTACTTC
CASSLKGVAETQYF
>NA|TRBV30|NA|TRBJ1-4
TGTGCCTGGAGTGTAACTTATACCGATGAAAAACTGTTTTTT
CAWSVTYTDEKLFF
>NA|TRBV7-9|TRBD1|TRBJ2-7
TGTGCCAGCAGCTTAGTTACGGGACAGGGGCTCGAGCAGTACTTC
CASSLVTGQGLEQYF
>NA|TRBV28|NA|TRBJ1-2
TGTGCCAGCAGTCAAGGGGGGGGGTATGGCTACACCTTC
CASSQGGGYGYTF
>NA|TRBV7-9|TRBD1|TRBJ2-7
TGTGCCAGCAGCTTAGTCGTGACAGGGAACTACGAGCAGTACTTC
CASSLVVTGNYEQYF
>NA|TRBV29-1|NA|TRBJ1-1
TGCAGCGTTGAAGTACAGCCACGAGCTGAAGCTTTCTTT
CSVEVQPRAEAFF
>NA|TRBV4-1|TRBD1|TRBJ1-1
TGCGCCAGCAGCCAAGATCTCTGGACAGGGGGCTTCTTAGGCACTGAAGCTTTCTTT
CASSQDLWTGGFLGTEAFF
>few|TRBV4-1|NA|TRBJ2-1
TGCGCCAGCAGCCGACCCCTGGCGGGTGAGCAGTTCTTC
CASSRPLAGEQFF
>few|TRBV28|TRBD1|TRBJ2-5
TGTGCCAGCAGCCCCCTAGGGACAGGAGTACAAGAGACCCAGTACTTC
CASSPLGTGVQETQYF
>NA|TRBV5-1|TRBD1|TRBJ2-2
TGCGCCAGCAGCACGACCGGGACAGGGAACACCGGGGAGCTGTTTTTT
CASSTTGTGNTGELFF
>NA|TRBV6-5|NA|TRBJ2-7
TGTGCCAGCAGTTACCAGGGATACGAGCAGTACTTC
CASSYQGYEQYF
>once|TRBV2|NA|TRBJ1-5
TGTGCCAGCAGTGATAGTTTGCAGCCCCAGCATTTT
CASSDSLQPQHF
>NA|TRBV18|NA|TRBJ1-2
TGTGCCAGCTCACAGGACAGCAACTATGGCTACACCTTC
CASSQDSNYGYTF
>NA|TRBV7-9|NA|TRBJ2-3
TGTGCCAGCAGCTCAAGGGGAAGCACAGATACGCAGTATTTT
CASSSRGSTDTQYF
>NA|TRBV11-2|TRBD1|TRBJ1-3
TGTGCCAGCAGCTTAGACGGGACAGCTGGAAACACCATATATTTT
CASSLDGTAGNTIYF
>NA|TRBV9|TRBD1|TRBJ2-7
TGTGCCAGCAGCGCGGAAGGGACAGGGGTCTACGAGCAGTACTTC
CASSAEGTGVYEQYF
>NA|TRBV7-2|NA|TRBJ2-5
TGTGCCAGCAGCTTAGTGGGACAACAAGAGACCCAGTACTTC
CASSLVGQQETQYF